This is a list of T cell receptor beta chains from one sample in a study of response to subunit inactivated influenza vaccine. A single record per CDR3 protein comes from TCRdb applying MiXCR to the RT-PCR reads. Of over 800,000 distinct CDR3 sequences in the sample, 21% were seen once. Sequencing was performed on PBMCs from blood, taken around 5 days after vaccination. The receptors stem from a man aged 50 to 60 who received an inactivated influenza vaccine. The CDR3 runs from the conserved cysteine through the conserved F or W. Fields, in order: J gene, V gene, D gene, clone size, CDR3 protein, CDR3 DNA. The D gene is left open where the match is weak. Some rows have no size entry. The others give once, few or many, or a class for an expanded clone.

J gene: TRBJ1-3
V gene: TRBV12-3/TRBV12-4
D gene: TRBD1
clone size: few
CDR3 protein: CASSTSLTGGNTIYF
CDR3 DNA: TGTGCCAGCAGCACCTCCCTGACAGGGGGAAACACCATATATTTT

J gene: TRBJ2-7
V gene: TRBV28
D gene: NA
clone size: few
CDR3 protein: CASVRGGTDYEQYF
CDR3 DNA: TGTGCCAGCGTCAGAGGCGGAACCGACTACGAGCAGTACTTC

J gene: TRBJ2-7
V gene: TRBV20-1
D gene: NA
clone size: NA
CDR3 protein: CSARVTVGVSYEQYF
CDR3 DNA: TGCAGTGCTAGAGTGACTGTGGGAGTCTCCTACGAGCAGTACTTC

J gene: TRBJ2-3
V gene: TRBV3-1
D gene: NA
clone size: NA
CDR3 protein: CASSQGSSWAFSDTQYF
CDR3 DNA: TGTGCCAGCAGCCAAGGGTCCTCCTGGGCCTTTTCAGATACGCAGTATTTT

J gene: TRBJ2-2
V gene: TRBV4-2
D gene: NA
clone size: many
CDR3 protein: CASSQVGPPGELFF
CDR3 DNA: TGTGCCAGCAGCCAAGTCGGCCCCCCCGGGGAGCTGTTTTTT

J gene: TRBJ2-1
V gene: TRBV29-1
D gene: TRBD1
clone size: NA
CDR3 protein: CSVDPRQGSYNEQFF
CDR3 DNA: TGCAGCGTTGACCCGCGACAGGGTTCCTACAATGAGCAGTTCTTC

J gene: TRBJ2-7
V gene: TRBV4-2
D gene: TRBD2
clone size: few
CDR3 protein: CASSRQTTSGSMSEQYF
CDR3 DNA: TGTGCCAGCAGCCGCCAAACAACTAGCGGGAGTATGTCGGAGCAGTACTTC

J gene: TRBJ2-7
V gene: TRBV2
D gene: TRBD2
clone size: NA
CDR3 protein: CASSEERGVTSREQYF
CDR3 DNA: TGTGCCAGCAGTGAAGAGCGGGGGGTGACCTCCCGTGAGCAGTACTTC

J gene: TRBJ2-7
V gene: TRBV4-3
D gene: TRBD2
clone size: NA
CDR3 protein: CASSQDFGTSSSYEQYF
CDR3 DNA: TGCGCCAGCAGCCAAGACTTCGGGACTAGCTCTTCCTACGAGCAGTACTTC

J gene: TRBJ2-5
V gene: TRBV25-1
D gene: NA
clone size: few
CDR3 protein: CASSRIAETQYF
CDR3 DNA: TGTGCCAGCAGTCGAATAGCGGAGACCCAGTACTTC

J gene: TRBJ2-5
V gene: TRBV15
D gene: NA
clone size: NA
CDR3 protein: CATREIKGETQYF
CDR3 DNA: TGTGCCACCAGAGAAATTAAAGGAGAGACCCAGTACTTC

J gene: TRBJ2-7
V gene: TRBV5-1
D gene: NA
clone size: few
CDR3 protein: CASRYGQGRNYEQYF
CDR3 DNA: TGCGCCAGCAGGTACGGACAAGGGAGAAACTACGAGCAGTACTTC

J gene: TRBJ2-5
V gene: TRBV7-3
D gene: NA
clone size: NA
CDR3 protein: CASSREVQETQYF
CDR3 DNA: TGTGCCAGCAGCCGCGAGGTCCAAGAGACCCAGTACTTC

J gene: TRBJ1-2
V gene: TRBV20-1
D gene: TRBD1
clone size: NA
CDR3 protein: CSARSRTGVDYGYTF
CDR3 DNA: TGCAGTGCTAGATCCCGGACAGGGGTTGACTATGGCTACACCTTC

J gene: TRBJ2-2
V gene: TRBV11-1
D gene: TRBD2
clone size: NA
CDR3 protein: CASSLVSWTSGNHTGELFF
CDR3 DNA: TGTGCCAGCAGCTTAGTTTCCTGGACTAGCGGGAACCACACCGGGGAGCTGTTTTTT

J gene: TRBJ2-5
V gene: TRBV30
D gene: NA
clone size: NA
CDR3 protein: CAWSVKWSVQETQYF
CDR3 DNA: TGTGCCTGGAGTGTAAAGTGGTCAGTCCAAGAGACCCAGTACTTC

J gene: TRBJ2-7
V gene: TRBV20-1
D gene: NA
clone size: few
CDR3 protein: CSARVQPLGEQYF
CDR3 DNA: TGCAGTGCTAGGGTCCAGCCTTTGGGCGAGCAGTACTTC

J gene: TRBJ1-1
V gene: TRBV7-2
D gene: NA
clone size: few
CDR3 protein: CASSLKLGGNTEAFF
CDR3 DNA: TGTGCCAGCAGCTTAAAGCTGGGGGGGAACACTGAAGCTTTCTTT

J gene: TRBJ2-2
V gene: TRBV10-3
D gene: TRBD2
clone size: few
CDR3 protein: CAISLGLANTGELFF
CDR3 DNA: TGTGCCATCAGTCTGGGACTAGCAAACACCGGGGAGCTGTTTTTT

J gene: TRBJ2-3
V gene: TRBV5-6
D gene: NA
clone size: NA
CDR3 protein: CASSQVDSLESTDTQYF
CDR3 DNA: TGTGCCAGCAGCCAGGTTGACAGCCTAGAAAGCACAGATACGCAGTATTTT

J gene: TRBJ1-5
V gene: TRBV7-9
D gene: NA
clone size: NA
CDR3 protein: CASSLDTQSGPQHF
CDR3 DNA: TGTGCCAGCAGCTTGGACACCCAAAGCGGGCCCCAGCATTTT

J gene: TRBJ1-3
V gene: TRBV25-1
D gene: NA
clone size: many
CDR3 protein: CASSESGTGNTIYF
CDR3 DNA: TGTGCCAGCAGTGAATCAGGGACTGGAAACACCATATATTTT

J gene: TRBJ1-2
V gene: TRBV7-9
D gene: TRBD1
clone size: NA
CDR3 protein: CASSLDGTGYRYGYTF
CDR3 DNA: TGTGCCAGCAGCTTAGACGGGACAGGGTATCGGTATGGCTACACCTTC

J gene: TRBJ2-1
V gene: TRBV5-1
D gene: NA
clone size: NA
CDR3 protein: CASSLVMNEQFF
CDR3 DNA: TGCGCCAGCAGCTTGGTTATGAATGAGCAGTTCTTC

J gene: TRBJ2-5
V gene: TRBV5-1
D gene: NA
clone size: NA
CDR3 protein: CASSLESGAWETQYF
CDR3 DNA: TGCGCCAGCAGCTTGGAGTCCGGGGCTTGGGAGACCCAGTACTTC

J gene: TRBJ2-1
V gene: TRBV10-2
D gene: NA
clone size: NA
CDR3 protein: CASSESGQLYNEQFF
CDR3 DNA: TGCGCCAGCAGTGAGTCCGGACAGCTCTACAATGAGCAGTTCTTC

J gene: TRBJ2-7
V gene: TRBV4-1
D gene: NA
clone size: NA
CDR3 protein: CASSRFWISYEQYF
CDR3 DNA: TGCGCCAGCAGCAGATTTTGGATATCGTACGAGCAGTACTTC

J gene: TRBJ1-5
V gene: TRBV20-1
D gene: TRBD1
clone size: NA
CDR3 protein: CSARDPGGAYSNQPQHF
CDR3 DNA: TGCAGTGCTAGAGATCCAGGGGGCGCGTACAGCAATCAGCCCCAGCATTTT

J gene: TRBJ2-3
V gene: TRBV30
D gene: NA
clone size: few
CDR3 protein: CAWSVMSDTQYF
CDR3 DNA: TGTGCCTGGAGTGTGATGTCAGATACGCAGTATTTT

J gene: TRBJ1-5
V gene: TRBV10-2
D gene: NA
clone size: few
CDR3 protein: CASTDGSYQPQHF
CDR3 DNA: TGCGCCAGCACCGACGGCTCCTATCAGCCCCAGCATTTT

J gene: TRBJ1-1
V gene: TRBV30
D gene: NA
clone size: NA
CDR3 protein: CAWSGVSFEAFF
CDR3 DNA: TGTGCCTGGAGTGGGGTCAGTTTTGAAGCTTTCTTT